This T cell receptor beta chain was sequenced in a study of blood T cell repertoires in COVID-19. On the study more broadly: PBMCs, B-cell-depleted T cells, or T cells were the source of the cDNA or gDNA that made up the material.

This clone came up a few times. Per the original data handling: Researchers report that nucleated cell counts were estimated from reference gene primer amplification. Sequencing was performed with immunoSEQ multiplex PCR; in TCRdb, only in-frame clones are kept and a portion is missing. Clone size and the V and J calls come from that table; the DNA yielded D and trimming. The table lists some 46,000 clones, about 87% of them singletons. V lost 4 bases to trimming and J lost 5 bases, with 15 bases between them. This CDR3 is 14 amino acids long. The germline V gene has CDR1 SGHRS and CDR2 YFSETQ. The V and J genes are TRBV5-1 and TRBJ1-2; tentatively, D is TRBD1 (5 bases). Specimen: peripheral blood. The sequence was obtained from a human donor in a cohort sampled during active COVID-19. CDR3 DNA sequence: TGCGCCAGCAGCCCCGGGCAGGAGGGGTATGGCTACACCTTC. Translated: CASSPGQEGYGYTF.